The 23 T cell receptor beta chains below all came from one sample that was sequenced in a study of shared T cell receptors in the human thymus. Sequencing was performed with immunoSEQ multiplex PCR; in TCRdb, only in-frame clones are kept and a portion is missing. Here the sample spans hundreds of thousands of clones, 85% to 95% being singletons. The sample comprised thymocytes. These receptors all stem from a human donor.

The V gene is TRBV9, the J gene TRBJ2-1, with 10 bases matching TRBD2. CDR1 and CDR2 from the germline V gene are SGDLS and YYNGEE. This CDR3 comprises 17 residues. The junction had 11 bases not matched to a gene; V was cut back by 0 bases and J by 8 bases. CDR3 in amino acids: CASSVAREASGGHEQFF. In nucleotides, the CDR3 is TGTGCCAGCAGCGTAGCTCGGGAAGCTAGCGGGGGCCATGAGCAGTTCTTC. Drawing the rest from reference TRBV9 and TRBJ2-1, the complete variable domain is DSGVTQTPKHLITATGQRVTLRCSPRSGDLSVYWYQQSLDQGLQFLIQYYNGEERAKGNILERFSAQQFPDLHSELNLSSLELGDSALYFCASSVAREASGGHEQFFGPGTRLTVL.

The gene calls are TRBV5-1 and TRBJ1-2; D unresolved. This CDR3 contains 13 residues. The V gene's germline CDR1 is SGHRS and CDR2 YFSETQ. Trimming cost V 3 bases and J 4 bases, with 10 bases left between them. The CDR3 region has the DNA TGCGCCAGCAGCTCCTCGAGAAGCTATGGCTACACCTTC. It is translated as CASSSSRSYGYTF.

The rearrangement uses TRBV7-9 and TRBJ2-7; D uncertain. Germline CDR1 reads SEHNR; CDR2 reads FQNEAQ (reference sequence). The CDR3 runs to 12 residues. With 1 base removed from V and 2 bases from J, the gap between germline ends came to 3 bases. The DNA of the CDR3 is TGTGCCAGCAGCTTAGGGACCTACGAGCAGTACTTC. This translates into CASSLGTYEQYF.

The chain recombines TRBV19 with TRBJ1-1; tentative D call: TRBD1 (5 bases). Germline loops: CDR1 LNHDA, CDR2 SQIVND (reference sequence). This CDR3 has 15 residues. Trimming removed 4 bases at V and 5 bases at J, with 17 bases between. CDR3 residues: CASSTFKGKGTEAFF. The CDR3 DNA is TGTGCCAGTAGTACTTTCAAGGGGAAGGGGACTGAAGCTTTCTTT.

The chain joins TRBV7-2 to TRBJ2-3; 12 nucleotides align to TRBD2. CDR3 length equals 18 residues. Trimming took 3 bases from V and 0 from J; bases not matched to a gene: 7. Germline values: CDR1 SGHTA, CDR2 FQGNSA. The CDR3 nucleotides are TGTGCCAGCAGCTTGAAAGGACTAGCGGGACAAAGCACAGATACGCAGTATTTT. Protein product: CASSLKGLAGQSTDTQYF.

This chain connects TRBV7-9 to TRBJ2-1, with 8 bases that match TRBD1. The CDR3 consists of 15 residues. The ends lost 2 bases at V and 8 bases at J; junction bases unmatched: 8. Germline CDR1 and CDR2: SEHNR and FQNEAQ (reference sequence). CDR3 region: CASSLRQGASDEQFF. For the CDR3, the DNA is TGTGCCAGCAGCTTACGCCAGGGGGCAAGTGATGAGCAGTTCTTC.

The V call is TRBV28, the J call TRBJ2-2, with 7 bases that match TRBD1. Germline V CDR1 and CDR2: MDHEN, SYDVKM. CDR3 length equals 16 residues. J lost 0 bases, V lost 6 bases, and 7 bases had no gene match. CDR3 loop: CASRLWGTANTGELFF. The DNA for the CDR3 is TGTGCCAGCAGATTGTGGGGGACAGCGAACACCGGGGAGCTGTTTTTT.

The gene calls are TRBV4-1 and TRBJ2-1; 12 bases line up with TRBD2. Germline trimming cut 4 bases from V and 5 bases from J; bases unmatched to any gene: 9. The germline CDR1 and CDR2 sequences are MGHRA and YSYEKL. This CDR3 has 17 amino acids. In DNA, the CDR3 is TGCGCCAGCAGCCTTTGGACTAGCGGGGTTGCTAACAATGAGCAGTTCTTC. Translated: CASSLWTSGVANNEQFF.

The chain has TRBV11-2 and TRBJ2-1; D is tentatively TRBD1 or TRBD2 (5 bases each). The ends were cut back, 3 bases at V and 10 bases at J, with 7 bases in the middle. Germline CDR1 reads SGHAT; CDR2 reads FQNNGV. This CDR3 is built from 11 residues. The chain's CDR3 is CASSLWGEQFF. The DNA of the CDR3 is TGTGCCAGCAGCTTGTGGGGGGAGCAGTTCTTC.

The chain links TRBV4-2 to TRBJ1-2; perhaps TRBD1 as D (6 bases). The CDR3 sequence is 15 residues long. Germline values: CDR1 LGHNA, CDR2 YNFKEQ. With 0 bases removed from V and 5 bases from J, the gap between germline ends came to 13 bases. CDR3 amino acids: CASSQDMGQWYGYTF. In nucleotides, the CDR3 is TGTGCCAGCAGCCAAGATATGGGACAATGGTATGGCTACACCTTC.

The chain recombines TRBV11-2 with TRBJ2-7; perhaps TRBD2 as D (8 bases). Germline loops: CDR1 SGHAT, CDR2 FQNNGV. The CDR3 has 17 residues. V shed 4 bases and J shed 1 base, with 20 bases lying between them. In DNA form, the CDR3 reads TGTGCCAGCAGCTCCAGGGGGGCTAGCGGGCAATCCTACGAGCAGTACTTC. Its protein product is CASSSRGASGQSYEQYF. The full variable domain, rest sourced from reference TRBV11-2 and TRBJ2-7, is EAGVAQSPRYKIIEKRQSVAFWCNPISGHATLYWYQQILGQGPKLLIQFQNNGVVDDSQLPKDRFSAERLKGVDSTLKIQPAKLEDSAVYLCASSSRGASGQSYEQYFGPGTRLTVT.

This clone appeared a single time. The chain has TRBV7-7 and TRBJ2-2, with a possible D match to TRBD2 (7 bases). Germline loops: CDR1 SSHAT, CDR2 FNYEAQ (reference sequence). Trimming stripped 5 bases from V and 6 bases from J, with 22 bases between. CDR3 length: 17 amino acids. CDR3 sequence reads: CASSRQVAGADAGELFF. As DNA, the CDR3 is TGTGCCAGCAGCCGCCAAGTTGCGGGGGCGGACGCCGGGGAGCTGTTTTTT. The whole variable domain, remainder taken from reference TRBV7-7 and TRBJ2-2, is GAGVSQSPRYKVTKRGQDVTLRCDPISSHATLYWYQQALGQGPEFLTYFNYEAQPDKSGLPSDRFSAERPEGSISTLTIQRTEQRDSAMYRCASSRQVAGADAGELFFGEGSRLTVL.

V gene TRBV5-4 combines with J gene TRBJ1-1; D gene uncertain. CDR3 length: 16 amino acids. CDR1 SGHNT and CDR2 YYREEE come from the germline V gene (reference sequence). V shed 0 bases and J shed 0 bases, with 12 bases lying between them. The CDR3 protein is CASSLVAYGVNTEAFF. The CDR3 region has the DNA TGTGCCAGCAGCTTGGTTGCCTATGGGGTGAACACTGAAGCTTTCTTT.

Of note for this clone: This sample includes further DNA sequences coding for the same CDR3. V gene TRBV30 combines with J gene TRBJ2-3; unclear D gene. Trimming took off 2 bases at V and 2 bases at J, with 2 bases between the two ends. The CDR3 consists of 11 residues. The germline V gene encodes CDR1 GTSNPN and CDR2 SVGIG (reference sequence). CDR3 amino acids: CAWSPTDTQYF. CDR3 DNA: TGTGCCTGGAGTCCCACAGATACGCAGTATTTT.

V and J are TRBV5-1 and TRBJ2-5; TRBD1 aligns across 8 bases. From germline, CDR1 is SGHRS and CDR2 YFSETQ. Germline trimming cut 7 bases from V and 5 bases from J; bases unmatched to any gene: 7. The CDR3 runs 13 residues. The CDR3 nucleotides are TGCGCCAGCGGGCCAGGGGGCGGGGAGACCCAGTACTTC. Protein sequence: CASGPGGGETQYF.

J is TRBJ2-1 and V is TRBV19; D gene unclear. Germline V gives CDR1 LNHDA, CDR2 SQIVND (reference sequence). Trimming took off 3 bases at V and 16 bases at J, with 16 bases between the two ends. There are 12 residues in the CDR3. CDR3: CASSIGPGFKFF. CDR3 sequence (DNA): TGTGCCAGTAGTATCGGTCCAGGTTTTAAATTCTTC.

The table lists this clone with a count of one. This chain uses TRBV21-1 with TRBJ2-7; TRBD2 was called by the table and not checked on the DNA. TRBV21-1 represents a pseudogene. This CDR3 has 15 residues. The CDR3 region is CAGRVPSGRAYEQYF. In DNA, the CDR3 is TGTGCCGGGCGGGTCCCTAGCGGGAGGGCCTACGAGCAGTACTTC.

The chain is built from TRBV14 and TRBJ1-2; D possibly corresponds to TRBD1 (6 bases). Germline CDR1 and CDR2: SGHDN and FVKESK. The CDR3 sequence is 17 residues long. The ends were cut back, 0 bases at V and 4 bases at J, with 18 bases in the middle. Written as DNA, the CDR3 is TGTGCCAGCAGCCAAGAAATGAAGGCAGGGGAAGGCTATGGCTACACCTTC. Its translation is CASSQEMKAGEGYGYTF. The full variable domain, in which reference TRBV14 and TRBJ1-2 provide the parts outside the CDR3, is EAGVTQFPSHSVIEKGQTVTLRCDPISGHDNLYWYRRVMGKEIKFLLHFVKESKQDESGMPNNRFLAERTGGTYSTLKVQPAELEDSGVYFCASSQEMKAGEGYGYTFGSGTRLTVV.

The chain links TRBV11-2 to TRBJ2-1, with D perhaps TRBD1 (6 bases). Germline lookup yields CDR1 SGHAT and CDR2 FQNNGV. The CDR3 is 18 residues long. Trimming pared 1 base from V and 7 bases from J, leaving 23 bases between. In nucleotides, the CDR3 is TGTGCCAGCAGCTTAGTTCGTAATATATGGCAGGGGTGGAATGAGCAGTTCTTC. Protein sequence: CASSLVRNIWQGWNEQFF.

This clone has just a few counts. A junction end diverges from the germline sequence, so it may reflect a read error. In nucleotides, the CDR3 is TGTGCCAGCAGTTTTCGGTCCCTCTTC. Its translation is CASSFRSLF. This chain joins TRBV27 and TRBJ1-2, with D unclear. Germline V gene sequence: CDR1 MNHEY, CDR2 SMNVEV (reference sequence). There are 9 residues in the CDR3.

The rearrangement links TRBV7-9 to TRBJ2-1; D gene ambiguous. Per the germline V gene, CDR1 is SEHNR and CDR2 is FQNEAQ (reference sequence). This CDR3 has 15 residues. Trimming took 6 bases from V and 4 from J, leaving 16 bases between them. CDR3 loop: CASSYATPPYNEQFF. For the CDR3, the DNA is TGTGCCAGCAGTTACGCGACCCCCCCTTACAATGAGCAGTTCTTC.

This chain connects TRBV4-2 to TRBJ2-3; maybe TRBD2 (6 bases). Germline V CDR1 and CDR2: LGHNA, YNFKEQ. The CDR3 contains 15 residues. The V end lost 1 base, the J end lost 0 bases, and 8 bases lay between the germline ends. Here the CDR3 DNA reads TGTGCCAGCAGCCAAGTCGCGGGGAGCACAGATACGCAGTATTTT. It yields the protein CASSQVAGSTDTQYF.

The V gene is TRBV13, the J gene TRBJ2-1; 10 bases are shared with TRBD2. Germline CDR1 PRHDT, CDR2 FYEKMQ (reference sequence). The CDR3 length is 15 residues. The J segment lost 7 bases and the V segment lost 1 base, leaving 4 bases of the junction unmatched. The CDR3, as DNA: TGTGCCAGCAGCTTAGAGGCTAGCGGGAGTAATGAGCAGTTCTTC. This translates into CASSLEASGSNEQFF. The full variable domain, rest sourced from reference TRBV13 and TRBJ2-1, is AAGVIQSPRHLIKEKRETATLKCYPIPRHDTVYWYQQGPGQDPQFLISFYEKMQSDKGSIPDRFSAQQFSDYHSELNMSSLELGDSALYFCASSLEASGSNEQFFGPGTRLTVL.